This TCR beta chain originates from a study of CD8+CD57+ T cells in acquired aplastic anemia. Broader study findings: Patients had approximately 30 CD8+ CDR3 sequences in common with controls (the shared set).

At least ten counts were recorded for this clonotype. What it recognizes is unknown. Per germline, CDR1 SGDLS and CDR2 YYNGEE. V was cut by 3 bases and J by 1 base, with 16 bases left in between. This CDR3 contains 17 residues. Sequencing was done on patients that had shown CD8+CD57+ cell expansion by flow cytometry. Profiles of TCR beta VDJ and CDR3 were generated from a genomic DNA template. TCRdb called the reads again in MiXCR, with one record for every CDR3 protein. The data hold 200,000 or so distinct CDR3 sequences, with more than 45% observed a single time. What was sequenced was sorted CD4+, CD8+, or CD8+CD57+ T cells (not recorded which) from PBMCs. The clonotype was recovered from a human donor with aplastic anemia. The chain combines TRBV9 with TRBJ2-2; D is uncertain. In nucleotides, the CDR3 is TGTGCCAGCAGCGCCCAGGCCCGCATCAAGAACACCGGGGAGCTGTTTTTT. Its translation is CASSAQARIKNTGELFF.